This T cell receptor beta chain was identified during a study of T cells in Graves' hyperthyroidism and ophthalmopathy. Study context: Peripheral blood specimens were obtained at initial diagnosis, prior to any treatment.

From RNA transcripts, TCR beta CDR3 regions were amplified. The HTBI primer set drove a first-round RT-PCR of the TCR CDR3. MiXCR, run by TCRdb on the multiplex PCR reads, gives a single entry per CDR3 protein. The sample shows 530,000 or so distinct CDR3 sequences, over 15% of them seen only once. From germline, CDR1 is SGDLS and CDR2 YYNGEE. Deletions cut 0 bases from V and 6 bases from J, with 10 bases between. The CDR3 spans 13 residues. Not enrolled were patients with uncontrolled infection, other autoimmune disease, pregnancy or lactation. There are many counts of this clonotype. The V call is TRBV9, the J call TRBJ2-7; no definite D call. This clonotype was sampled from a woman aged 18-30 years with Graves' ophthalmopathy. Material: blood. The CDR3 DNA is TGTGCCAGCAGCGTAGAAGTCCCGGGCGAGCAGTACTTC. This codes for CASSVEVPGEQYF.